This T cell receptor beta chain stems from a study of cytomegalovirus exposure and HLA in healthy donors (dated by TCRdb to about 2017). Some background on the complete study: An earlier analysis of several hundred of the donors reported roughly 300 Gb of sequence data and roughly 110 million unique TCR beta sequences from about 179 million T cells. A handful of DR-DQ haplotypes were handled as single units for association and clustering because linkage in the cohort was strong. A later analysis re-analyzed previously published TCR beta repertoires from about 730 donors and added high-resolution HLA genotyping to study TCR occurrence patterns. About 320 gigabases of sequencing data and approximately 85 million unique TCR sequences were included in an early release covering around 600 HLA-typed donors. Alongside the repertoire data, information on donor age, sex, ethnicity and CMV serostatus was compiled. A separate validation cohort of about 110 different subjects was used in addition to the roughly 670-subject first cohort. An earlier analysis of around 580 of the donors used high-throughput TCR beta sequencing to judge whether each TCR beta V gene segment behaved as functional or pseudogenic. Class I and class II HLA loci were covered by the typing at four-digit resolution. To predict cytomegalovirus infection status, the study brought together high-throughput TCR immunosequencing, statistical association of individual TCRs with disease status, and machine learning. The study used immunosequencing to profile the T cell repertoires of approximately 630 subjects and linked those repertoires to cytomegalovirus serostatus. Typing coverage varied by locus: roughly 629-640 donors for A, B, C, DRB1 and DQB1; approximately 560 for DQA1; more than 600 for DPA1; some 470 for DPB1. In the later analysis, no new phenotypic data were used to find candidate immune exposures; instead, reliance was placed on TCR beta sequences and their occurrence across donors. All discovery cohort repertoires had been generated on a single sequencing platform. The study aimed to test whether cataloging public T cell receptors could reveal signatures of past pathogen exposure. Among around 400 genotyped donors of the cohort, an average of approximately 240,000 unique TCR beta nucleotide sequences was sequenced per donor, of which roughly 17% were non-productive. A later genetic analysis used genome-wide SNP genotypes for 398 of the 666 donors, treating that subset as a discovery cohort. Of the 398 genotyped donors, approximately 80% fell in the genetic ancestry cluster associated with self-reported Caucasian donors. Paper-wide results and their limitations: Some IMGT-functional V segments, including TRBV6-2 and TRBV6-3, could not be told apart with the 87-base-pair reads, so those segments were excluded. In a later analysis, TCR association rates were found to vary across HLA loci, with the most associated TCRs seen for DRB1 alleles and the fewest for HLA-C alleles. In vitro tests confirmed that a few of the cytomegalovirus-associated TCR beta chains recognize cytomegalovirus antigens. Linkage disequilibrium might explain the correlated functional status among segregating V segments, but an unknown experimental factor could not be excluded. A later analysis associated 15,000 or so TCR beta sequences with specific HLA alleles at a false discovery rate of 0.05. When HLA alleles, especially DR and DQ, strongly co-occurred, attributing TCR associations to individual alleles was difficult. HLA typing was unavailable for some donors at each locus, so association tests used only the typed subset. An earlier analysis of approximately 530 of the donors showed that most TCR beta V segments appeared in productive rearrangements either about 90% or about 30% of the time, which broadly matched IMGT annotations. According to a later analysis, parvovirus B19, influenza, CMV and Epstein-Barr virus appeared linked to several top co-occurrence clusters. A total of 150 to 200 TCR beta chains were listed by the study as associated with cytomegalovirus. It was suggested by the authors that the approach could potentially be generalized to other disease states and immunological phenotypes. In a later analysis, HLA-associated TCR beta chains showed more clonal expansion and lower generation probabilities than non-associated chains that were equally common. This cohort had only TCR beta chains sequenced, and the lack of alpha or paired-chain data limited which features could be detected. Compared with the roughly 670-donor mean, donors in an Asian-associated ancestry cluster had fewer N-insertions in productive TCRs, according to a later genetic analysis. The sequencing pipeline was judged likely to have produced a cluster of highly shared sequence variants as a technical artifact. Immune exposure information for the cohort was limited to CMV serostatus. Cytomegalovirus status was reported to be diagnosed by the classifier with high specificity and sensitivity in both the original and validation cohorts. V-gene and J-gene trimming of TCR beta chains was associated with a missense DCLRE1C variant in a later genetic analysis, and the association was replicated in an independent cohort. The earlier analysis of about 600 of the donors excluded roughly 17 rarely observed V segments, including chromosome 9 orphons, because counts were too low. Most TCR sequences were observed very rarely across donors, whereas some public TCRs were present in many individuals. Most CMV-associated TCR beta chains appeared to be HLA-restricted in a later analysis, and the HLA associations seemed to be driven largely by CMV exposure. A further reported finding was that TCR beta sequences accurately predicted the HLA-A and HLA-B alleles for most subjects in the first cohort. Presence/absence analyses assumed roughly uniform sequencing depth across donors, an assumption that may not hold.

About this clone itself: It has no known antigen specificity. The sample holds no much larger clone one base away, and base qualities are not on file.

CDR3 length: 16 amino acids, cysteine to phenylalanine. This entry keeps only the CDR3 DNA: 48 bases, framed from base 1. Clipping removes 2 bases from V and 4 bases from J, with 10 as the unmatched junction base count. The germline V gene encodes CDR1 GTSNPN and CDR2 SVGIG (reference sequence). The cohort was made up of about 670 healthy bone marrow donors. All cohort members were sampled while nominally healthy, although unrecorded immune exposures were likely present. The donor tested CMV seronegative and was one of the 352 seronegative cohort members. Each donor provided a peripheral blood sample, and peripheral blood mononuclear cells were used for TCR beta sequencing. The Qiagen DNeasy Blood Extraction Kit was used to extract genomic DNA from the blood cell samples. Receptor amplification or capture employed the immunoSEQ multiplex PCR assay. For the multiplex PCR, a mixture combining 60 forward primers for TCR Vbeta segments and 13 reverse primers for TCR Jbeta segments was used. Amplification of the CDR3 region of rearranged TCR beta genes was performed with a multiplex PCR assay on genomic DNA. Amplified TCR beta libraries were sequenced as 87-base-pair reads on the Illumina HiSeq System. Per the authors' processing: A later analysis tallied tens of millions of unique TCR beta chains across the 666 repertoires, and around 9.9 million of those chains were shared by two or more donors. Raw reads were error-corrected and collapsed into unique sequences by a nearest-neighbor algorithm in which closely related sequences were merged to remove PCR and sequencing errors. V, D and J gene segments were assigned by aligning CDR3 sequences to IMGT reference sequences. For a sequence to be retained, a match of at least six nucleotides was required to both a V gene segment and a J gene segment. A rearrangement was called productive if the CDR3 had no stop codons and remained in frame with V and J, and every other rearrangement was called non-productive. CDR3 was defined according to IMGT convention as the region running from the second conserved V-encoded cysteine to the conserved J-encoded phenylalanine. The earlier analysis of 587 of the donors excluded sequences that lacked an unambiguous match to a single V gene segment. In an earlier analysis of approximately 550 of the donors, V segments were called functional above 56.7% productive rearrangements and were called segregating when the between-donor standard deviation exceeded 5%. A statistical classification framework was built to diagnose cytomegalovirus status from the catalog of TCR beta chain sequences. In a later analysis, TCR nucleotide sequences were compared against IMGT/GENE-DB human TR gene sequences so that V and J genes could be assigned. In a later analysis, CDR3 sequences and most-parsimonious VDJ recombination scenarios were assigned using the TCRdist pipeline. In a later analysis, every TCR beta chain was defined by the combination of its CDR3 amino acid sequence and its V-gene family, and reads without a unique V-gene family were dropped. To address suspected cross-contamination and a sequencing artifact, a later analysis removed a few hundred highly shared, low-generation-probability nucleotide sequences. For each public chain, a later analysis derived a clonal expansion index from normalized ranks of inferred template counts within each repertoire. A later analysis computed generation probabilities with a VDJ recombination model fitted to out-of-frame rearrangements, and checked the results against IGoR. In a later analysis, hypergeometric tests were used to score TCR-TCR, TCR-HLA and TCR-CMV co-occurrence, with a repertoire-size bias correction applied to TCR pairs. False discovery rates were estimated in a later analysis by permuting HLA or CMV assignments 20 times. In a later analysis, co-occurring TCRs were grouped using DBSCAN, with TCRdist sequence similarity added in when clustering inside HLA-allele-positive subsets. Co-occurrence clustering excluded repertoires with fewer than 30,000 or more than 120,000 public chains, plus five with anomalous nucleotide sharing. TCRdb holds this immuneACCESS table with in-frame rearrangements only. Some clones are missing; in checked studies, unresolved V genes explain under half, and the rest has no known cause. V and J calls and clone size are copied from that table; D and trimming were computed from the DNA. The sample table records 130,000 or so clones; roughly 79% of these occur just once. Around 1.5% of the sample is taken by the ten largest.

Sequenced sample: PBMCs. This TCR was sampled from a woman aged 18-30 years in good health and CMV-seronegative. The chain was built from TRBV30 and TRBJ2-2, with TRBD2 matching 7 junction bases. The CDR3 here reads CAWSPWRGFRTGELFF. In nucleotide form, the sequence is TGTGCCTGGAGTCCGTGGCGGGGGTTTCGCACCGGGGAGCTGTTTTTT.